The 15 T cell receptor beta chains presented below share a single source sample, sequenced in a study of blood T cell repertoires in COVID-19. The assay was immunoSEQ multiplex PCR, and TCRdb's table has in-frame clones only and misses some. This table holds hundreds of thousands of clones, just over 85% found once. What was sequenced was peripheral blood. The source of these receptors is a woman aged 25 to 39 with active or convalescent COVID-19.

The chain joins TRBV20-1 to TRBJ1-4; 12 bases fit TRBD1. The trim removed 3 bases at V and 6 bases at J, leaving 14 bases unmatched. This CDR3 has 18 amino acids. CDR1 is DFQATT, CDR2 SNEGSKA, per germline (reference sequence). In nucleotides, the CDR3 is TGCAGTGCTAGTGAACCCCGGGACAGGGGGCGCGGCCATGAAAAACTGTTTTTT. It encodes CSASEPRDRGRGHEKLFF.

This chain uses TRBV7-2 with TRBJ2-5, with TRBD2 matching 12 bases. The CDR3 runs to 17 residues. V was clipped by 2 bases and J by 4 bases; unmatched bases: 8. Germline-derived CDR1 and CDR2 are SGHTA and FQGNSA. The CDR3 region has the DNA TGTGCCAGCAGCTTACTGGCTAGCGGGGGGGTAGGAGAGACCCAGTACTTC. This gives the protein CASSLLASGGVGETQYF.

In DNA, the CDR3 is TGTGCCAGCAGCTTTGAGACTTACCCCTACAATGAGCAGTTCTTC. This translates into CASSFETYPYNEQFF. The rearrangement links TRBV11-2 to TRBJ2-1, with D hard to call. Trimming left V 3 bases short and J 2 bases short, with 11 bases between. This CDR3 spans 15 amino acids. CDR1 is SGHAT and CDR2 is FQNNGV in the germline V gene.

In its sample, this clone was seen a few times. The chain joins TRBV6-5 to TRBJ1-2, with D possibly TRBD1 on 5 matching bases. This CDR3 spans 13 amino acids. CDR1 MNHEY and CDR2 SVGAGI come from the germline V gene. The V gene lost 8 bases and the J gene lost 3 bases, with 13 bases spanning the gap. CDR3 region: CASVGREDYGYTF. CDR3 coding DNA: TGTGCCAGCGTAGGCAGGGAAGACTATGGCTACACCTTC.

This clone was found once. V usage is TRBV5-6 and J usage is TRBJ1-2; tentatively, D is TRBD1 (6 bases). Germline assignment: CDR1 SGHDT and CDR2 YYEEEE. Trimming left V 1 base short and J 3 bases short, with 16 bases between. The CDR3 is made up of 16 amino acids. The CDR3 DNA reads TGTGCCAGCAGCTTGTTTACAGGGTTCTTTGACTATGGCTACACCTTC. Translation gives CASSLFTGFFDYGYTF.

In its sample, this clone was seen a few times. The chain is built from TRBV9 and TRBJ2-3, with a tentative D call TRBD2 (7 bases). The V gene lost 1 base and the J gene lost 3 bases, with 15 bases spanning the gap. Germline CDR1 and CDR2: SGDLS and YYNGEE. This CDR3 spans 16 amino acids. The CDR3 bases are TGTGCCAGCAGCGTAAGCGGCGGGGGCCGAACAGATACGCAGTATTTT. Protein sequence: CASSVSGGGRTDTQYF.

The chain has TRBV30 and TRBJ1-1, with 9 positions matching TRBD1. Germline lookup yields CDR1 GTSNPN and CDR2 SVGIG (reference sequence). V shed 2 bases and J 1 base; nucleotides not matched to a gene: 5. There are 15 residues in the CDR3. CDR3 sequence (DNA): TGTGCCTGGAGTCCGCTGGACAGGGGGAACACTGAAGCTTTCTTT. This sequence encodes CAWSPLDRGNTEAFF. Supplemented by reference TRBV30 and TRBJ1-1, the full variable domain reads SQTIHQWPATLVQPVGSPLSLECTVEGTSNPNLYWYRQAAGRGLQLLFYSVGIGQISSEVPQNLSASRPQDRQFILSSKKLLLSDSGFYLCAWSPLDRGNTEAFFGQGTRLTVV.

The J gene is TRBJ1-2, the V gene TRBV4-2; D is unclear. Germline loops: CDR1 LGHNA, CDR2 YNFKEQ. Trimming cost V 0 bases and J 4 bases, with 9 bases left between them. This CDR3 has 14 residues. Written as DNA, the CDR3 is TGTGCCAGCAGCCAAGATAGGTACAGCTATGGCTACACCTTC. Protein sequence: CASSQDRYSYGYTF.

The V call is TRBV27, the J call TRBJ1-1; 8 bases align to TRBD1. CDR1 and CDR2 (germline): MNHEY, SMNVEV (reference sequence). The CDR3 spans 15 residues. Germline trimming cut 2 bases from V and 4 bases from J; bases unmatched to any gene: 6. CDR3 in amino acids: CASSLQGARSTEAFF. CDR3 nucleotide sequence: TGTGCCAGCAGTTTACAGGGGGCTAGAAGCACTGAAGCTTTCTTT.

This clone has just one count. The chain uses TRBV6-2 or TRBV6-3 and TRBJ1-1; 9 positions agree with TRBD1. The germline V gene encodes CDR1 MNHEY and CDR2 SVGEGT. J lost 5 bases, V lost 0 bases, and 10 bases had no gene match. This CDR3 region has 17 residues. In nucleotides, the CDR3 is TGTGCCAGCAGTTACTCGAGGGACAGGGTGGTTGGGACTGAAGCTTTCTTT. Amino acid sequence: CASSYSRDRVVGTEAFF.

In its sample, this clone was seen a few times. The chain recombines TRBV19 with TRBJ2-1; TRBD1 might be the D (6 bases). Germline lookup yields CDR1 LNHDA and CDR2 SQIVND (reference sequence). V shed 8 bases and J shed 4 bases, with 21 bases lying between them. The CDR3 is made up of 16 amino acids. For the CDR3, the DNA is TGTGCCAGTGATTACTCCGGGACACCGCCGTACAATGAGCAGTTCTTC. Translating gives CASDYSGTPPYNEQFF.

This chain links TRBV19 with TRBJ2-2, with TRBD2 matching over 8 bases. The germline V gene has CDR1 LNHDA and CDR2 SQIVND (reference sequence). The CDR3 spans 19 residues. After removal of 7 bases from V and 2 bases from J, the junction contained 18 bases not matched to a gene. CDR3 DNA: TGTGCCAGTAAAAACGATGGGGCGGGAGGAGAGTTTAACACCGGGGAGCTGTTTTTT. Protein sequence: CASKNDGAGGEFNTGELFF.

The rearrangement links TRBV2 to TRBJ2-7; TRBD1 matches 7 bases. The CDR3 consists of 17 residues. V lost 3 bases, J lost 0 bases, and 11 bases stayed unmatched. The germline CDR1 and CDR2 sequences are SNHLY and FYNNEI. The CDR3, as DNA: TGTGCCAGCAGTGAGTATTACGGGCAGGGGGACTCCTACGAGCAGTACTTC. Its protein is CASSEYYGQGDSYEQYF. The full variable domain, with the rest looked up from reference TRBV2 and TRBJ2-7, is EPEVTQTPSHQVTQMGQEVILRCVPISNHLYFYWYRQILGQKVEFLVSFYNNEISEKSEIFDDQFSVERPDGSNFTLKIRSTKLEDSAMYFCASSEYYGQGDSYEQYFGPGTRLTVT.

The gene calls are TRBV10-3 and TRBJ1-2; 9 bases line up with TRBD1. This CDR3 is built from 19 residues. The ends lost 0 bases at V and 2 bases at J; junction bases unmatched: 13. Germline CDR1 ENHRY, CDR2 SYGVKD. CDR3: CAISESPGQGGERNYGYTF. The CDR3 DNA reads TGTGCCATCAGTGAGTCCCCGGGACAGGGAGGCGAGCGGAACTATGGCTACACCTTC.

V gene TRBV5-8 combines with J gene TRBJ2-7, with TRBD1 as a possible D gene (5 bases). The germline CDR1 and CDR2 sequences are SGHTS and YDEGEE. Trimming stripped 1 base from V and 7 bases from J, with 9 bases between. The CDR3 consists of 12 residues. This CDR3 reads CASSLTGSEQYF. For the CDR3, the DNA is TGTGCCAGCAGCTTGACAGGTAGTGAGCAGTACTTC.